This T cell receptor beta chain came from a study of shared clonotypes between healthy human individuals. Overall study context: There were three CD4 naive, three CD4 memory, two CD8 naive and one CD8 memory plates per donor. Findings and limits, study-wide: Sampling was confined to blood; repertoires within tissues likely differ.

The CDR3 is 15 amino acids. V lost 0 bases and J 4 bases, leaving 11 bases between the germline ends. Germline V gene sequence: CDR1 SEHNR, CDR2 FQNEAQ (reference sequence). As defined, naive CD8 cells were CD45RO-negative and positively selected for CCR7, with terminally differentiated effector memory CD45RA+ cells excluded. About this clone itself: As yet, its antigen is unknown. Other DNA variants within this sample encode the same CDR3.

Investigators spread the genomic DNA of each subset evenly over several immunoSEQ plates. The method was immunoSEQ multiplex PCR; TCRdb's version includes in-frame clones alone and lacks a portion of them. The table lists some 2 million clones, approximately 94% of them singletons. This receptor was identified in a man aged 18 to 35 in good health. The sequencing input was naive CD8+ T cells sorted from blood. This sequence joins TRBV7-9 and TRBJ2-3; D possibly uses TRBD1 or TRBD2 (5 bases each). The CDR3 DNA sequence: TGTGCCAGCAGCTTAGCGTCTGGGGGTCCAGATACGCAGTATTTT. Translation gives CASSLASGGPDTQYF.